This TCR beta chain is drawn from a study of cytomegalovirus exposure and HLA in healthy donors. Notes on this clone: What it binds is not known.

Study-wide results and caveats: Listed as cytomegalovirus-associated were about 160 TCR beta chains.

The CDR3 consists of 13 residues. Germline loops: CDR1 KGHSH, CDR2 LQKENI. Trimming stripped 3 bases from V and 7 bases from J, with 13 bases between. It was with 60 Vbeta and 13 Jbeta primers that the PCR ran. TCRdb's copy holds only in-frame clones and misses some; the assay was immunoSEQ multiplex PCR. This specimen shows some 120,000 clones; the ten leading clones hold 6.8%. This sequence was found in a middle-aged man in good health and CMV-seropositive. The specimen was PBMCs. The rearrangement links TRBV18 to TRBJ2-7; a possible D gene is TRBD2 (6 bases). CDR3 nucleotide sequence: TGTGCCAGCTCACCCGAAAATGGGAGGGAGCAGTACTTC. It codes for CASSPENGREQYF.